The 28 T cell receptor delta chains listed next were all sequenced from one sample in a study of Vδ1+ human thymocytes. Study conclusions and caveats: Highly polyclonal TRG and TRD repertoires with Gaussian CDR3 length distributions appeared in thymus.

Sequences come from RNA converted to cDNA by reverse transcription. Multiplex PCR used pooled V-gene forward primers and a constant-region reverse primer to amplify CDR3s. TCRdb re-called the multiplex PCR reads using CATT. The data show about 75,000 delta-chain clones, around 30% seen once. Their antigens remain unidentified. Input material: Vdelta1+ gamma-delta thymocytes from the thymus. Stated subset: FACS-sorted CD3+ TCRalphabeta- TCRVdelta1+ TCRVdelta2- thymocytes. These receptors all stem from a boy in the first two years of life who had congenital heart surgery.

This clone came up a few times. V usage is TRDV1 and J usage is TRDJ1; TRDD3 agrees at 8 bases. CDR1 is TSWWSYY, CDR2 QGS, per germline. V lost 5 bases and J lost 4; bases outside the gene matches: 18. The CDR3 spans 18 residues. The CDR3 bases are TGTGCTCTTGGGTCTTTCCCTGTCGCGTACTGGGGGGACGATAAACTCATCTTT. This codes for CALGSFPVAYWGDDKLIF.

V gene TRDV1 combines with J gene TRDJ1, with 12 bases fitting TRDD3. Germline-derived CDR1 and CDR2 are TSWWSYY and QGS. The CDR3 covers 24 residues. Trimming at V came to 3 bases and at J to 2 bases, leaving 28 bases not matched to a gene. This CDR3 is CALGDPHPLPTIDWGIQRTDKLIF. The CDR3 DNA reads TGTGCTCTTGGGGACCCACATCCCCTTCCTACGATTGACTGGGGGATACAGAGAACCGATAAACTCATCTTT.

This clone came up many times. Other DNA sequences in this specimen translate into the identical CDR3. The gene calls are TRDV2 and TRDJ1; D is possibly TRDD3 (6 bases). The V gene lost 2 bases and the J gene lost 0 bases, with 18 bases spanning the gap. Germline assignment: CDR1 GEAIGNYY and CDR2 EKD. CDR3 length: 17 amino acids. For the CDR3, the DNA is TGTGCCTGTGACAAGGAAGCTGGGGATGCCTACACCGATAAACTCATCTTT. It translates to CACDKEAGDAYTDKLIF.

The J gene is TRDJ1, the V gene TRDV1, with TRDD3 matching 8 bases. V shed 0 bases and J 0 bases; nucleotides not matched to a gene: 21. The CDR3 is 22 amino acids. Germline CDR1 and CDR2: TSWWSYY and QGS. This CDR3 is CALGELVPFYWGGPGYTDKLIF. The CDR3 bases are TGTGCTCTTGGGGAACTAGTTCCCTTTTACTGGGGGGGACCAGGTTACACCGATAAACTCATCTTT.

The V call is TRDV1, the J call TRDJ1; D might be TRDD3 (6 bases). CDR1 is TSWWSYY and CDR2 is QGS in the germline V gene. V lost 5 bases and J 3 bases, leaving 22 bases between the germline ends. This CDR3 region has 17 residues. Here the CDR3 reads CALGLTVRLGLADKLIF. CDR3 coding DNA: TGTGCTCTTGGGCTTACGGTTCGACTGGGTCTTGCCGATAAACTCATCTTT.

About this clone itself: Other DNA sequences in the same sample also yield this CDR3. The chain recombines TRDV1 with TRDJ1; 9 positions match TRDD3. Per germline, CDR1 TSWWSYY and CDR2 QGS. V shed 3 bases, J shed 0 bases, and the junction held 26 bases outside the gene matches. This CDR3 comprises 23 residues. The CDR3, as DNA: TGTGCTCTTGGGGAGCTACAGCAAAACCTTTACTGGGGGACCCTGCGGTACACCGATAAACTCATCTTT. It translates to CALGELQQNLYWGTLRYTDKLIF.

The chain carries TRDV1 and TRDJ1, with 12 bases that match TRDD3. CDR1 is TSWWSYY, CDR2 QGS, per germline. Unmatched junction bases numbered 24, after V lost 9 bases and J lost 1 base. The CDR3 extends over 21 amino acids. CDR3 protein: CALWRGYVLGDTTHGTDKLIF. The CDR3 region has the DNA TGTGCTCTATGGAGGGGATACGTACTGGGGGATACTACGCACGGCACCGATAAACTCATCTTT.

This clone was observed a single time. The V gene is TRDV1, the J gene TRDJ1; perhaps TRDD3 as D (6 bases). The length of the CDR3 is 21 residues. Germline assignment: CDR1 TSWWSYY and CDR2 QGS. Trimming stripped 2 bases from V and 2 bases from J, with 30 bases between. CDR3 loop: CALGEDCVGSTVGAVTDKLIF. As DNA, the CDR3 is TGTGCTCTTGGGGAAGACTGTGTGGGGTCTACTGTGGGGGCCGTTACCGATAAACTCATCTTT.

This clone was detected only a few times. The gene calls are TRDV1 and TRDJ1; weak D call: TRDD3 (7 bases). Deletions cut 1 base from V and 0 bases from J, with 33 bases between. The germline gives CDR1 TSWWSYY, CDR2 QGS. This CDR3 has 23 amino acids. The CDR3 sequence: CALGEPPLPPGGASSRYTDKLIF. CDR3 DNA: TGTGCTCTTGGGGAACCCCCTCTTCCTCCTGGGGGGGCCAGCTCCCGCTACACCGATAAACTCATCTTT.

In its sample, this clone was seen a few times. The genes are TRDV1 and TRDJ1; 13 bases agree with TRDD3. Trimming removed 2 bases from V and 6 bases from J; junction bases left unmatched: 27. The CDR3 has 23 amino acids. Germline assignment: CDR1 TSWWSYY and CDR2 QGS. DNA for the CDR3: TGTGCTCTTGGGGAATTCGTCCTACTTGGTCCTCACTGGGGGATACGCATGGCGAATAAACTCATCTTT. Translating it yields CALGEFVLLGPHWGIRMANKLIF.

This clone was detected a few times. This rearrangement joins TRDV1 to TRDJ1; the D is unclear. CDR3 length equals 11 residues. Germline V gives CDR1 TSWWSYY, CDR2 QGS. V lost 4 bases and J 11 bases, leaving 11 bases between the germline ends. CDR3 sequence reads: CALGGSEGLIF. CDR3 nucleotide sequence: TGTGCTCTTGGGGGCTCGGAGGGGCTCATCTTT.

This clone came up a few times. The gene calls are TRDV1 and TRDJ1; 12 nucleotides agree with TRDD3. Germline V gene lookup returns CDR1 TSWWSYY and CDR2 QGS. This CDR3 has 19 residues. Losses at the gene ends were 1 base for V and 9 bases for J; bases not matched to a gene: 18. CDR3 amino acids: CALGEPQPLVLGDTRELIF. The CDR3 coding sequence is TGTGCTCTTGGGGAACCCCAGCCTCTCGTACTGGGGGATACCAGGGAACTCATCTTT.

This chain joins TRDV1 and TRDJ1, with 10 nucleotides matching TRDD3. With 1 base clipped from V and 0 bases from J, the junction kept 20 bases outside the gene matches. There are 22 residues in the CDR3. CDR1 and CDR2 (germline): TSWWSYY, QGS. The CDR3 protein is CALGEQVQRRYWGISYTDKLIF. The CDR3 nucleotides are TGTGCTCTTGGGGAACAAGTTCAACGTCGGTACTGGGGGATTTCGTACACCGATAAACTCATCTTT.

This clone has a handful of counts. The chain has TRDV1 and TRDJ1; 12 nucleotides agree with TRDD3. V was pared by 3 bases and J by 0 bases, with 8 bases of the junction left unmatched. The CDR3 totals 18 residues. CDR1 TSWWSYY and CDR2 QGS come from the germline V gene. CDR3 nucleotide sequence: TGTGCTCTTGGGGACCCTTCTGGGGGATACGCACACACCGATAAACTCATCTTT. Encoded protein: CALGDPSGGYAHTDKLIF.

J is TRDJ1 and V is TRDV1, with 8 bases lining up with TRDD3. Germline V CDR1 and CDR2: TSWWSYY, QGS. CDR3 length equals 17 residues. Germline trimming cut 1 base from V and 9 bases from J; bases unmatched to any gene: 16. Here the CDR3 DNA reads TGTGCTCTTGGGGAACCCCGAGGTGGGGGATCTCTAGATGAACTCATCTTT. Residues: CALGEPRGGGSLDELIF.

The chain uses TRDV1 and TRDJ2; tentatively, D is TRDD3 (6 bases). The germline V gene encodes CDR1 TSWWSYY and CDR2 QGS. Deletions cut 2 bases from V and 4 bases from J, with 20 bases between. This CDR3 is built from 18 residues. In DNA, the CDR3 is TGTGCTCTTGGGGAAGGGCGGGGGGTTGGGGATTCGACAGCACAACTCTTCTTT. It codes for CALGEGRGVGDSTAQLFF.

This clone was recorded a few times. The genes are TRDV1 and TRDJ1, with 8 bases matching TRDD3. The CDR3 sequence is 24 residues long. V lost 0 bases and J lost 0; bases outside the gene matches: 27. Germline CDR1 reads TSWWSYY; CDR2 reads QGS. The CDR3 loop is CALGELPLRKLLKDWGDNTDKLIF. Written as DNA, the CDR3 is TGTGCTCTTGGGGAACTCCCGCTTAGAAAGCTACTAAAGGACTGGGGGGACAACACCGATAAACTCATCTTT.

The chain combines TRDV2 with TRDJ1, with 8 nucleotides matching TRDD3. Germline CDR1 is GEAIGNYY and CDR2 is EKD. Germline trimming cut 0 bases from V and 2 bases from J; bases unmatched to any gene: 7. This CDR3 contains 16 residues. The CDR3 protein is CACDTERMGDTDKLIF. The CDR3 nucleotides are TGTGCCTGTGACACCGAACGAATGGGGGATACCGATAAACTCATCTTT.

This clone was seen more than once but under ten times. The chain joins TRDV1 to TRDJ1, with TRDD3 as a possible D gene (6 bases). Germline assignment: CDR1 TSWWSYY and CDR2 QGS. The CDR3 extends over 19 amino acids. Trimming removed 1 base at V and 8 bases at J, with 29 bases between. This CDR3 reads CALGERSDWYWVLGLKLIF. CDR3 DNA sequence: TGTGCTCTTGGGGAACGATCGGACTGGTACTGGGTTTTGGGGCTAAAACTCATCTTT.

The V gene is TRDV1, the J gene TRDJ1; TRDD3 matches 8 bases. V lost 1 base and J lost 8; bases outside the gene matches: 12. CDR1 and CDR2 (germline): TSWWSYY, QGS. This CDR3 comprises 16 residues. The CDR3 DNA follows: TGTGCTCTTGGGGAACCCTCCTACTGGGGGCAGAAGAAACTCATCTTT. This translates into CALGEPSYWGQKKLIF.

The chain combines TRDV1 with TRDJ1; 9 bases are shared with TRDD3. Germline CDR1 and CDR2: TSWWSYY and QGS. V was pared by 1 base and J by 1 base, with 13 bases of the junction left unmatched. The CDR3 is 19 residues long. The CDR3 coding sequence is TGTGCTCTTGGGGAACGGGCTCTGGGTGGGGGATATCTCACCGATAAACTCATCTTT. The encoded protein is CALGERALGGGYLTDKLIF.

This clone has just one count. A clone one base away is much larger, so this may be a read error. The gene calls are TRDV2 and TRDJ1, with no clear D. Germline V gives CDR1 GEAIGNYY, CDR2 EKD. The CDR3 has 15 amino acids. CDR3 in DNA: TGTGCCTGTGACTTACCTCCCCAGTACACCGATAACCTCATCTTT. Its protein is CACDLPPQYTDNLIF.

As regards this clone: A much bigger clone sits one base away, suggesting this may be a read error. The gene calls are TRDV2 and TRDJ1; D unresolved. The V gene lost 5 bases and the J gene lost 1 base, with 19 bases spanning the gap. Germline V gives CDR1 GEAIGNYY, CDR2 EKD. This CDR3 spans 16 amino acids. The CDR3 coding sequence is TGTGCCTGTGGCGTCGGAGCGGAGGGCATCACCGATAAACTCATCTTT. It translates to CACGVGAEGITDKLIF.

This clone has more than one count but fewer than ten. This sequence joins TRDV1 and TRDJ1; 10 bases are shared with TRDD3. The CDR3 is 22 residues long. The junction had 20 bases not matched to a gene; V was cut back by 1 base and J by 0 bases. Germline CDR1 and CDR2: TSWWSYY and QGS. DNA of the CDR3: TGTGCTCTTGGGGAACGCCTCATTCCTAAGGGTGGGGGATACCTGTACACCGATAAACTCATCTTT. Translation gives CALGERLIPKGGGYLYTDKLIF.

Concerning this clone: A much larger clone sits a single nucleotide away, making a read error possible. The sample holds other DNA sequences that translate to the same CDR3. The rearrangement joins TRDV2 to TRDJ1; 8 positions match TRDD3. The CDR3 runs to 18 residues. Germline V gives CDR1 GEAIGNYY, CDR2 EKD. The CDR3 coding sequence is TGTGCCTGTGACACCCAAAAGCTCCTGGGGGAGTACACCGATAAACTCATCTTC. This encodes CACDTQKLLGEYTDKLIF.

The chain has TRDV1 and TRDJ1, with 9 nucleotides matching TRDD3. The CDR3 sequence is 21 residues long. CDR1 is TSWWSYY and CDR2 is QGS in the germline V gene. Trimming removed 9 bases from V and 3 bases from J; junction bases left unmatched: 29. CDR3 amino acids: CALVLSLASRVLGDRADKLIF. The DNA for the CDR3 is TGTGCTCTCGTACTATCCCTCGCAAGTCGGGTTTTGGGGGATAGGGCCGATAAACTCATCTTT.

The chain links TRDV1 to TRDJ1; 9 bases align to TRDD3. Germline lookup yields CDR1 TSWWSYY and CDR2 QGS. J was trimmed by 0 bases and V by 1 base; bases with no gene match: 27. The CDR3 length is 24 residues. CDR3 residues: CALGERHIILHHWGNQVYTDKLIF. The CDR3 bases are TGTGCTCTTGGGGAACGGCATATCATCCTACACCACTGGGGGAATCAGGTGTACACCGATAAACTCATCTTT.

For this clone: The same CDR3 is also encoded by other DNA sequences in this sample. This chain links TRDV1 with TRDJ1; maybe TRDD3 (6 bases). There are 16 residues in the CDR3. Germline values: CDR1 TSWWSYY, CDR2 QGS. The V gene lost 3 bases and the J gene lost 2 bases, with 16 bases spanning the gap. This chain's CDR3 is CALGEILGDTTDKLIF. The CDR3 bases are TGTGCTCTTGGGGAGATCTTGGGTGATACGACCGATAAACTCATCTTT.